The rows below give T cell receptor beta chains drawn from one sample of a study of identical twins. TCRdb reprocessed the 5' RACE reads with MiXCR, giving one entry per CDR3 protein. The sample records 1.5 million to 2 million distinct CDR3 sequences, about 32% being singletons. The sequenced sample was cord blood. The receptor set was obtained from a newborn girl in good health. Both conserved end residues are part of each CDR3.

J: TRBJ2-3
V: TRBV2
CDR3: CATSSGGAADTQYF

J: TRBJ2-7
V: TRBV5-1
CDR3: CASSPGLAGEIFSEQYF

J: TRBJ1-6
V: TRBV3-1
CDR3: CASSHRTGGNSPLHF

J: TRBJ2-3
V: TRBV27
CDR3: CASSLYGIETDTQYF

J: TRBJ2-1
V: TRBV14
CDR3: CASSQGLIWRRWGNEQFF

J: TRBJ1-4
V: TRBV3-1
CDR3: CASSQRTANEKLFF

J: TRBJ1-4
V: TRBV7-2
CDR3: CASSKRGWDEKLFF

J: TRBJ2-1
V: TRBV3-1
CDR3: CASSQRLPTGGPTNEQFF

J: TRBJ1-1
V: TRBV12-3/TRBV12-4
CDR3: CASSLYEAFF

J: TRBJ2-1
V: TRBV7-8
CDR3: CASSLDPPTSGSFNEQFF

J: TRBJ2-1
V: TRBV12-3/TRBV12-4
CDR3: CASSFQGGTQFF

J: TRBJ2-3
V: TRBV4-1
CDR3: CASRSRGQREGIADTQYF

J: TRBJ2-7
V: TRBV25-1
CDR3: CASRPRAPSYEQYF

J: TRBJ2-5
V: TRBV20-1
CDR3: CSARGDRDVGSGQETQYF

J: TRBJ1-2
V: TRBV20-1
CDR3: CSARTGGPTNYGYTF

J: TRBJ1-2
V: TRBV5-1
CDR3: CASSANGTYYGYTF

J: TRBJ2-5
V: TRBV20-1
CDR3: CSASEDGGRETQYF

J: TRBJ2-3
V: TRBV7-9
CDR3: CASSLRTSFLGTQYF

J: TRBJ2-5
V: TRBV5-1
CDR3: CASSLKRGRQETQYF

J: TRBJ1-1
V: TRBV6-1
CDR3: CASSEAPGGGMNTEAFF

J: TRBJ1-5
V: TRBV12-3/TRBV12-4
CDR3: CASGPGQRNQPQHF

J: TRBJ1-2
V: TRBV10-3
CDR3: CAISEPDRGRHGYTF

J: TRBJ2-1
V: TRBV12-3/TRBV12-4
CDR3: CASRSGGGQFF

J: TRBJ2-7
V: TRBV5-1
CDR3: CASSLVPDRAYEQYF

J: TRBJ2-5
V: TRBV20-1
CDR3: CSARDLGLVEQYF

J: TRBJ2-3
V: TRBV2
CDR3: CASRPTSGGASRTQYF

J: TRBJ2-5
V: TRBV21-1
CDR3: CASSKGAQVEYQETQYF

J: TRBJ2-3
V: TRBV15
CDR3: CATSSKLSGRRSSTDTQYF

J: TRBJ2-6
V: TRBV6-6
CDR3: CASSHGGAGANVLTF

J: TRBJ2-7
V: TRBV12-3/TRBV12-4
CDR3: CASSPGQGANNEQYF

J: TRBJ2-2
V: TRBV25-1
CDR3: CASSEGAGELFF

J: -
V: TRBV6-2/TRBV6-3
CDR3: CASSRDRPTGTQFF

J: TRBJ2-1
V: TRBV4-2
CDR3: CASSQDRRLAGGYNEQFF

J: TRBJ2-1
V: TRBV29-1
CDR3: CSVGVGGIYNEQFF

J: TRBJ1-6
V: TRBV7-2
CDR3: CASSLGRAAYNSPLHF

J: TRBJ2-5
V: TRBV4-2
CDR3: CASSPGTVYQETQYF

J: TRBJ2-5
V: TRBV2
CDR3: CTSGLAQETQYF

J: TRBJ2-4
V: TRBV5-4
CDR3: CASSLSGGALGNIQYF

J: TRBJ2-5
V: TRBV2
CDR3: CASSGKGLALETQYF

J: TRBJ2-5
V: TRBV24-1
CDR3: CATSDSTKGFSQETQYF

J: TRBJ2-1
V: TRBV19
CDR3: CATSNGVGLSYNEQFF

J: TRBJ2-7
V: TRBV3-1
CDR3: CASSQASGSFYEQYF

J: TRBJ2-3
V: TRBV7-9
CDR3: CASSSWDSPDTQYF

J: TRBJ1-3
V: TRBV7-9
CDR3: CASSLFGRTRNTIYF

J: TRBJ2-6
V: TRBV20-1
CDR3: CSARKASGANVLTF

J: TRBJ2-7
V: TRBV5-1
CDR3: CASSLAPNGGPGRGFNHEQYF

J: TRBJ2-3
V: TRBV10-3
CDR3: CAIRPGTDTDTQYF

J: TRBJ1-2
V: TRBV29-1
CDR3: CSVALRSYGYTF

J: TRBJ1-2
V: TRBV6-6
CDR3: CASSYLEYYGYTF

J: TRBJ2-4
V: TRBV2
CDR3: CASRRQDSYGQYF

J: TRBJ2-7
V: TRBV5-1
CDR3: CASSLEDRGYEQYF

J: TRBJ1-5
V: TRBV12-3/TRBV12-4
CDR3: CASSKWGSGPGPQHF

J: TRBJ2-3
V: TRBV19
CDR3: CASSMSLDTQYF

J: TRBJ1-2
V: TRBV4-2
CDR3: CASSQERQLGSYGYTF

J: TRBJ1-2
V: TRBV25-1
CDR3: CASSVKGAKGGYTF